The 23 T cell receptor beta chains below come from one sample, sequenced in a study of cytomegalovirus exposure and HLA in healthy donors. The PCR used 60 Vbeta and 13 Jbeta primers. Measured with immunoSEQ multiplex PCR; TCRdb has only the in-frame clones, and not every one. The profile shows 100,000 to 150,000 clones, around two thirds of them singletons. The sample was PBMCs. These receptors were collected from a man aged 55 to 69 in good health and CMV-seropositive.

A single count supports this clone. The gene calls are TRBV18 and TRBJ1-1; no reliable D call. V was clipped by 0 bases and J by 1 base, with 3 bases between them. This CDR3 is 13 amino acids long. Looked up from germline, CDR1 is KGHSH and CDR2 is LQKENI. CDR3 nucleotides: TGTGCCAGCTCACCACCGAGGAACACTGAAGCTTTCTTT. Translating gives CASSPPRNTEAFF.

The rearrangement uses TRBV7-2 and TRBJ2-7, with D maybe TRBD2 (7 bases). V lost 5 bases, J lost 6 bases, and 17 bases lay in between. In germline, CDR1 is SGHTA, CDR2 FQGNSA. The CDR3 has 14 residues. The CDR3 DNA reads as TGTGCCAGCAGCCCCCTGGGGGGGCCCCGCGAGCAGTACTTC. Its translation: CASSPLGGPREQYF.

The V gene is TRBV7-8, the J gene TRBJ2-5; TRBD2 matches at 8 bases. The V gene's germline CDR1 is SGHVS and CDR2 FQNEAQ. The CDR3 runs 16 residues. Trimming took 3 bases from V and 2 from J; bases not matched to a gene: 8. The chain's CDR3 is CASSFDLLADQETQYF. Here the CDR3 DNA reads TGTGCCAGCAGCTTCGACTTACTAGCGGATCAAGAGACCCAGTACTTC.

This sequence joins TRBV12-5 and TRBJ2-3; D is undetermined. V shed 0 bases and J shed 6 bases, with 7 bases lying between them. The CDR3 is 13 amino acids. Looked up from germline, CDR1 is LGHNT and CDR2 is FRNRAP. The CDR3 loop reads CASGLVRGDTQYF. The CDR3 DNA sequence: TGTGCTAGTGGTTTGGTACGAGGCGATACGCAGTATTTT.

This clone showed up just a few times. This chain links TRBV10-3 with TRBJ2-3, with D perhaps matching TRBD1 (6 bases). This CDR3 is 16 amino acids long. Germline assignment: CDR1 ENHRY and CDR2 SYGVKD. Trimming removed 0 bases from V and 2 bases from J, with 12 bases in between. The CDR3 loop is CAISESITGNTDTQYF. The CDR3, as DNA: TGTGCCATCAGTGAGTCGATAACAGGGAACACAGATACGCAGTATTTT.

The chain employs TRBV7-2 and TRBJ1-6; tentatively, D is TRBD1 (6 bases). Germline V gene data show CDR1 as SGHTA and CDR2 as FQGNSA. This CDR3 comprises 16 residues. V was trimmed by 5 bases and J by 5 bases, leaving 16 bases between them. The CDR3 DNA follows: TGTGCCAGCAGCCGCGGGGGGGCTTTGAATAATTCACCCCTCCACTTT. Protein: CASSRGGALNNSPLHF.

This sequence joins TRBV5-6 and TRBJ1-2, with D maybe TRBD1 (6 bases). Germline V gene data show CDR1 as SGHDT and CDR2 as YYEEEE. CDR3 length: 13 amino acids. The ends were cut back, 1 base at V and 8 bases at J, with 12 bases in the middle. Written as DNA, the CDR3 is TGTGCCAGCAGCTTGCAGCAGGGGCACGGCTACACCTTC. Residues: CASSLQQGHGYTF.

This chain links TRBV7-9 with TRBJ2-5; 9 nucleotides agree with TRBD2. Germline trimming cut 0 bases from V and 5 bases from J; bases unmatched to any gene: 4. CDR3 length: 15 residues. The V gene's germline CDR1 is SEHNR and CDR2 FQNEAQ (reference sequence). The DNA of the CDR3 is TGTGCCAGCAGCTTAGCGGCGGGGGGGAGGGAGACCCAGTACTTC. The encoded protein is CASSLAAGGRETQYF. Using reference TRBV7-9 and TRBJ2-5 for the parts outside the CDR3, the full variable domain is DTGVSQNPRHKITKRGQNVTFRCDPISEHNRLYWYRQTLGQGPEFLTYFQNEAQLEKSRLLSDRFSAERPKGSFSTLEIQRTEQGDSAMYLCASSLAAGGRETQYFGPGTRLLVL.

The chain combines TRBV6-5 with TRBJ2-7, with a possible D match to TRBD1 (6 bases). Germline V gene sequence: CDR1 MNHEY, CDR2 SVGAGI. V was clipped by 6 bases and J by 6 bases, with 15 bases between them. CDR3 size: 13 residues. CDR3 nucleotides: TGTGCCAGCAGCTACAGGGTGGGGAGCGAGCAGTACTTC. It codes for CASSYRVGSEQYF.

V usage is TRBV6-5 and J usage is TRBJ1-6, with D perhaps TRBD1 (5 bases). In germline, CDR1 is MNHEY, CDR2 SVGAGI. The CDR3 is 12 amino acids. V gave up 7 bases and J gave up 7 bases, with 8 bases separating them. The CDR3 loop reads CASKRGNSPLHF. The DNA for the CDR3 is TGTGCCAGCAAAAGGGGAAATTCACCCCTCCACTTT.

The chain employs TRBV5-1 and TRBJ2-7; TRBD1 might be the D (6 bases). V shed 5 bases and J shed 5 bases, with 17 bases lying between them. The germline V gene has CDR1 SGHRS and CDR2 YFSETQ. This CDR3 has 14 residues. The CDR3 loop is CASRDSQGYDEQYF. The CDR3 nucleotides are TGCGCCAGCAGGGATTCACAGGGTTACGACGAGCAGTACTTC.

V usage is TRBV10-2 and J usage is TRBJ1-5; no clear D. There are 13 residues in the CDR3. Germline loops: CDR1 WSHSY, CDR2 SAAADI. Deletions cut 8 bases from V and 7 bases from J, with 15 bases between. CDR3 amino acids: CASFERIGQPQHF. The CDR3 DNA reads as TGCGCCAGCTTCGAGAGGATTGGCCAGCCCCAGCATTTT.

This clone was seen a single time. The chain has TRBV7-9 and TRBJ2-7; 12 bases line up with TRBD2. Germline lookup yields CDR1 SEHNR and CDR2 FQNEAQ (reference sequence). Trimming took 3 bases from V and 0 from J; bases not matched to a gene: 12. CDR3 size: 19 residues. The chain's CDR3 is CASSFPSGGAGKASYEQYF. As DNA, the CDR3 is TGTGCCAGCAGCTTTCCTAGCGGGGGGGCGGGCAAGGCCTCCTACGAGCAGTACTTC. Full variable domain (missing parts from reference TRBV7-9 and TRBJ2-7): DTGVSQNPRHKITKRGQNVTFRCDPISEHNRLYWYRQTLGQGPEFLTYFQNEAQLEKSRLLSDRFSAERPKGSFSTLEIQRTEQGDSAMYLCASSFPSGGAGKASYEQYFGPGTRLTVT.

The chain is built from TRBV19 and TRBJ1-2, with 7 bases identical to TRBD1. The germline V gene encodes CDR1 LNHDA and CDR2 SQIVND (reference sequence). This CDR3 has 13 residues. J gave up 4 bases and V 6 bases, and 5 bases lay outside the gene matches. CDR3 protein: CASRVGQFYGYTF. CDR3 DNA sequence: TGTGCCAGTAGGGTGGGACAGTTCTATGGCTACACCTTC.

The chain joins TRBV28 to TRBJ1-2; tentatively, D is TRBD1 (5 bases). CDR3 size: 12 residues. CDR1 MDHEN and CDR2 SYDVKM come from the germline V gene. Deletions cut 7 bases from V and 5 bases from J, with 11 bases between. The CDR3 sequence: CASTTGGYGYTF. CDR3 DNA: TGTGCCAGCACCACGGGGGGATATGGCTACACCTTC.

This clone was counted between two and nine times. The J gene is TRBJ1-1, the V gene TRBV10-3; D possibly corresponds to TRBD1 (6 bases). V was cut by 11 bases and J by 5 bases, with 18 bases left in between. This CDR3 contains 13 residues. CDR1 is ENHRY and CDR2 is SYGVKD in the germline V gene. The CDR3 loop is CAALGTLRTEAFF. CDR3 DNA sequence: TGTGCCGCCCTAGGGACATTGAGAACTGAAGCTTTCTTT.

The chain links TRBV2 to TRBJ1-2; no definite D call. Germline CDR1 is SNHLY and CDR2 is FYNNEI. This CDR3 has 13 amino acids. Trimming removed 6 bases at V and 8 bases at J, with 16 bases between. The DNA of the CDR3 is TGTGCCAGCAGCGTAGAGGGATCGGTCGGCTACACCTTC. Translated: CASSVEGSVGYTF. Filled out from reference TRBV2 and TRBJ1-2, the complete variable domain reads EPEVTQTPSHQVTQMGQEVILRCVPISNHLYFYWYRQILGQKVEFLVSFYNNEISEKSEIFDDQFSVERPDGSNFTLKIRSTKLEDSAMYFCASSVEGSVGYTFGSGTRLTVV.

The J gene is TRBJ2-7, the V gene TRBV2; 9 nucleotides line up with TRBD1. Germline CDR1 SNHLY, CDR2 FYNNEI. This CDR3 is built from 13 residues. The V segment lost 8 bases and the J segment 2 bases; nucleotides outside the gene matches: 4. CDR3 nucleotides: TGTGCCAGCGGAGACAGGGGGGCCTACGAGCAGTACTTC. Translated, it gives CASGDRGAYEQYF.

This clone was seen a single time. The CDR3 is CASKLAGESYEQYF. In DNA, the CDR3 is TGTGCCAGCAAGCTGGCGGGGGAGTCCTACGAGCAGTACTTC. The chain combines TRBV11-2 with TRBJ2-7; 7 bases line up with TRBD2. Germline V gene lookup returns CDR1 SGHAT and CDR2 FQNNGV. The J segment lost 1 base and the V segment lost 7 bases, leaving 7 bases of the junction unmatched. This CDR3 is built from 14 residues.

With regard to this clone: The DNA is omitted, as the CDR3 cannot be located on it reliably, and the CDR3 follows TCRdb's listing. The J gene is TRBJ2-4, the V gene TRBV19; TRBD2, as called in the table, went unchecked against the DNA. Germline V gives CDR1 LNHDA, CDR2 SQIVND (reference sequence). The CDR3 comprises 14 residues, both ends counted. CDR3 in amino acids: CASTSGGAKNIQYF.

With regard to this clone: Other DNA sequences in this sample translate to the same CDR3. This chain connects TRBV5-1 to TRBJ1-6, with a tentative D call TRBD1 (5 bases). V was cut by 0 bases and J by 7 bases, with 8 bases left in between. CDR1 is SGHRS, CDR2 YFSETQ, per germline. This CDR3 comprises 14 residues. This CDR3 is CASSLGQSNSPLHF. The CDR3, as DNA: TGCGCCAGCAGCTTGGGACAGTCAAATTCACCCCTCCACTTT.

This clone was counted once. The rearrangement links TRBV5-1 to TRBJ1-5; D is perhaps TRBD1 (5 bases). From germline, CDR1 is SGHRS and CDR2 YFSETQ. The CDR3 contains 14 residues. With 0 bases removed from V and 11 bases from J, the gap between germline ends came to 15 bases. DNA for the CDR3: TGCGCCAGCAGCTTGGGGGGGGAGGTCGGGGCCCAGCATTTT. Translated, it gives CASSLGGEVGAQHF.

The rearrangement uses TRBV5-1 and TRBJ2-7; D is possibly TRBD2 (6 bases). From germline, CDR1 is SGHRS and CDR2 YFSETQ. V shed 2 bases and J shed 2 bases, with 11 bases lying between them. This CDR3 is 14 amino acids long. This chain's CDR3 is CASSLNSGPYEQYF. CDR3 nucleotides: TGCGCCAGCAGCTTAAATAGCGGTCCCTACGAGCAGTACTTC.